The rows below give T cell receptor beta chains drawn from one sample of a study of T cells in Graves' hyperthyroidism and ophthalmopathy. From the multiplex PCR reads, TCRdb called clonotypes with MiXCR, one entry per CDR3 protein. Of 300,000 to 400,000 distinct CDR3 sequences in the sample, approximately 22% were seen once. Sequenced sample: blood. Receptors were obtained from a woman in her forties or fifties with Graves' hyperthyroidism. CDR3s include the opening cysteine and the closing phenylalanine or tryptophan. D genes are given only for firm matches. For some rows the clone size is stated as once, few or many, or as a class when expanded; others skip it.

>many|TRBV2|TRBJ1-2|TRBD1
CASARTGVQTGNYGYTF
TGTGCCAGCGCTAGGACAGGGGTTCAGACTGGGAACTATGGCTACACCTTC
>-|TRBV19|TRBJ2-1|TRBD2
CASRREGLDEQFF
TGTGCCAGTCGGAGGGAGGGCCTCGATGAGCAGTTCTTC
>many|TRBV5-1|TRBJ2-7|-
CASSGTGTESNSYEQYF
TGCGCCAGCAGCGGGACCGGGACGGAGTCGAACTCCTACGAGCAGTACTTC
>many|TRBV20-1|TRBJ2-5|TRBD2
CSASLLAGSETQYF
TGCAGTGCTAGTTTACTAGCGGGGTCAGAGACCCAGTACTTC
>many|TRBV5-8|TRBJ1-5|-
CASSSEGGSNQPQHF
TGTGCCAGCAGCTCCGAGGGGGGGAGCAATCAGCCCCAGCATTTT
>-|TRBV7-8|TRBJ2-3|-
CASSLVEGLTDTQYF
TGTGCCAGCAGCTTAGTAGAAGGACTCACAGATACGCAGTATTTT
>few|TRBV28|TRBJ2-4|TRBD1
CASRGTGLGFDIQYF
TGTGCCAGCAGGGGGACAGGGTTGGGGTTTGACATTCAGTACTTC
>few|TRBV29-1|TRBJ2-3|-
CSVERGAGDTQYF
TGCAGCGTTGAAAGAGGGGCGGGAGATACGCAGTATTTT
>many|TRBV5-1|TRBJ2-1|TRBD2
CASSSYSGGTLREQFF
TGCGCCAGCAGCTCGTATAGCGGGGGGACCCTAAGGGAGCAGTTCTTC
>many|TRBV28|TRBJ2-1|-
CATQLGTSSYNEQFF
TGTGCCACCCAACTGGGCACGAGCTCCTACAATGAGCAGTTCTTC
>many|TRBV3-1|TRBJ1-6|TRBD1
CASSQEDRFNSPLHF
TGTGCCAGCAGCCAAGAGGACAGGTTTAATTCACCCCTCCACTTT
>-|TRBV19|TRBJ2-1|TRBD2
CASRDGGGLAGRGNEQFF
TGTGCCAGTAGGGACGGGGGGGGACTAGCGGGACGGGGCAATGAGCAGTTCTTC